This T cell receptor (beta chain) was observed in a study of T-cell reconstitution after alpha-beta-depleted transplantation in children. In this sample, this clonotype turned up many times. No antigen is known for it. This sample's TCRbeta library carried unique molecular identifier barcodes. In TCRdb, the PCR reads were re-called with MiXCR into one record per CDR3 protein. The table shows roughly 300,000 distinct CDR3 sequences, with 9.5% to 13% occurring only once. Broader study findings: Some patients' high day-60 TCRbeta diversity was attributed to recipient cells surviving conditioning.

This CDR3 has 15 amino acids. The ends were cut back, 6 bases at V and 4 bases at J, with 16 bases in the middle. Specimen: peripheral blood, collected 180 days after TCRalphabeta/CD19-depleted stem cell transplant. The receptor was derived from a male patient aged 2-15 years who had a stem cell transplant for chronic granulomatous disease, so the T cells may come from the graft donor. V is TRBV12-3 or TRBV12-4 and J is TRBJ1-3, with a tentative D call TRBD1 (6 bases). CDR3 nucleotides: TGTGCCAGCAGCTCAGGGGTGTCTTCAGGAAACACCATATATTTT. This sequence encodes CASSSGVSSGNTIYF.